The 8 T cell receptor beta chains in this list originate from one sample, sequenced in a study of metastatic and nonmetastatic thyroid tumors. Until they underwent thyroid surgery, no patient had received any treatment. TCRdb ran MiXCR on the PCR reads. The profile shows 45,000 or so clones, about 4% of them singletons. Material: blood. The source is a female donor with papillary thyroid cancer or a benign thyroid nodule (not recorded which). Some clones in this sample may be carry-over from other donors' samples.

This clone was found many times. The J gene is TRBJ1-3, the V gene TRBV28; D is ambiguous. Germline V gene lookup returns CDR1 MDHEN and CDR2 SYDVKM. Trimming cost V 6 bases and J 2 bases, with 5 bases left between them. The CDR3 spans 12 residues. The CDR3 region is CASRSTGNTIYF. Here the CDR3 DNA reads TGTGCCAGCAGAAGTACTGGAAACACCATATATTTT. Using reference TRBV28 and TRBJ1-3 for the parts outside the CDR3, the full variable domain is DVKVTQSSRYLVKRTGEKVFLECVQDMDHENMFWYRQDPGLGLRLIYFSYDVKMKEKGDIPEGYSVSREKKERFSLILESASTNQTSMYLCASRSTGNTIYFGEGSWLTVV.

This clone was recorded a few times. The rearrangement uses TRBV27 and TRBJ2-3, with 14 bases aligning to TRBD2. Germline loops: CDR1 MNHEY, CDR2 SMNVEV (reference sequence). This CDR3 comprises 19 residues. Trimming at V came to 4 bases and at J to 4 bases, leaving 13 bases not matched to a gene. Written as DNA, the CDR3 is TGTGCCAGCAGTTCAACCGGGACTAGCGGGAGTGGGTTCTCAGATACGCAGTATTTT. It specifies CASSSTGTSGSGFSDTQYF.

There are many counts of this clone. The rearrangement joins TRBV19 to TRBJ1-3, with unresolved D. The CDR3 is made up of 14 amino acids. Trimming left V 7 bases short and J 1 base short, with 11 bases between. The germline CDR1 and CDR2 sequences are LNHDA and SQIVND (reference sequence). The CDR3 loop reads CASTSTASGNTIYF. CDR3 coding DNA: TGTGCCAGTACCTCGACCGCATCTGGAAACACCATATATTTT.

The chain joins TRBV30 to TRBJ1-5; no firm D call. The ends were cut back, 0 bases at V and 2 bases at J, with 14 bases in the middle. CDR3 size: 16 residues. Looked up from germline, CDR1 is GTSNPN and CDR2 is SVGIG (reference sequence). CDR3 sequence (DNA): TGTGCCTGGAGTGTAAACGAAGGTTTCGGCAATCAGCCCCAGCATTTT. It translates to CAWSVNEGFGNQPQHF.

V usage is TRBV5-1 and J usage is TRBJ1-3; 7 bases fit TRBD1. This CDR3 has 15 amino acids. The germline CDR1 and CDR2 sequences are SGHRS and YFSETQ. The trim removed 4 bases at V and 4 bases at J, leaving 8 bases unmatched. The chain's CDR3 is CASSTNTGVGNTIYF. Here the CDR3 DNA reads TGCGCCAGCAGCACCAATACAGGGGTAGGAAACACCATATATTTT. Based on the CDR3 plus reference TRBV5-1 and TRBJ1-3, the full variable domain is KAGVTQTPRYLIKTRGQQVTLSCSPISGHRSVSWYQQTPGQGLQFLFEYFSETQRNKGNFPGRFSGRQFSNSRSEMNVSTLELGDSALYLCASSTNTGVGNTIYFGEGSWLTVV.

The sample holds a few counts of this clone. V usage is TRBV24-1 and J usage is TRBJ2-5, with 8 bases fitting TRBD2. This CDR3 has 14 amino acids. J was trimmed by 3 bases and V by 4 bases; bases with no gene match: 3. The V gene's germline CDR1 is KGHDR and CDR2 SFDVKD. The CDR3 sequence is CATSDALAEETQYF. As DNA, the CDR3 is TGTGCCACCAGTGACGCACTAGCGGAAGAGACCCAGTACTTC.

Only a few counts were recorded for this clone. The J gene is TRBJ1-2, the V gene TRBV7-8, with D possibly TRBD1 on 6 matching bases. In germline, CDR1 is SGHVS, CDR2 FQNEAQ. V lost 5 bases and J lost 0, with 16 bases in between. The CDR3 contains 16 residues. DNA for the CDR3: TGTGCCAGCAGCCCTTTCCGGACAGCTACTAACTATGGCTACACCTTC. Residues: CASSPFRTATNYGYTF.

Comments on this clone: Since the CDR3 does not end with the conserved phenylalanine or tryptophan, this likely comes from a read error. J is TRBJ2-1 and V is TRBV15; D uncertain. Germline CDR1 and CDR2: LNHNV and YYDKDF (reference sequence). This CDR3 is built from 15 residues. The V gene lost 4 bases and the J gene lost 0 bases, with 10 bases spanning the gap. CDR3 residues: CATSISITSYNEQFL. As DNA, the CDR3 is TGTGCCACCAGCATTTCTATTACCTCCTACAATGAGCAGTTCTTA.